This T cell receptor beta chain comes out of a study of control samples from healthy donors and cancer patients. Germline assignment: CDR1 SEHNR and CDR2 FQNEAQ (reference sequence). V was trimmed by 4 bases and J by 6 bases, leaving 19 bases between them. This CDR3 comprises 15 residues. Assay used: immunoSEQ multiplex PCR; TCRdb lists only in-frame clones, some missing. Found here are 80,000 or so clones, less than 95% of them singletons; the top ten hold over 5%. The rearrangement links TRBV7-9 to TRBJ2-7; tentatively, D is TRBD2 (6 bases). This TCR derives from a woman aged 40 to 50 in good health. The sample taken for sequencing was blood. CDR3 loop: CASSSHVRGTPEQYF. The CDR3 DNA follows: TGTGCCAGCAGCTCACACGTCCGGGGGACTCCCGAGCAGTACTTC.